This T cell receptor beta chain derives from a study of tumor-infiltrating lymphocytes in primary liver carcinoma. TCR beta cDNA was made from 400 to 600 ng total RNA with a constant-region primer. Library construction for TCR beta comprised three nested multiplex PCR rounds performed with slightly modified ARM-PCR. TCRdb re-analysed the multiplex PCR reads in MiXCR, keeping a single row per CDR3 protein. This table holds about 23,000 distinct CDR3 sequences, 77% found once. Joint extraction of RNA and DNA used roughly 18-34 mg of bulk tissue that was unsorted. As for this clonotype: A junction boundary mismatches the germline segment, possibly from a read error.

The TCR originated in a woman aged 25 to 39 with primary liver carcinoma and hepatitis B virus infection. The sample consisted of liver tumor tissue from sampling region 5. Subset described: tumor region T5, tumor centre.

CDR3 nucleotide sequence: TGTGCCAGCAACTTGGAGGGCTGGGGGCGCACCGATACGCAGTATTTT. It codes for CASNLEGWGRTDTQYF. The rearrangement joins TRBV5-4 to TRBJ2-3, with D possibly being TRBD1 or TRBD2 (6 bases each). Germline-derived CDR1 and CDR2 are SGHNT and YYREEE (reference sequence). The CDR3 has 16 amino acids. Using reference TRBV5-4 and TRBJ2-3 for the parts outside the CDR3, the full variable domain is ETGVTQSPTHLIKTRGQQVTLRCSSQSGHNTVSWYQQALGQGPQFIFQYYREEENGRGNFPPRFSGLQFPNYSSELNVNALELDDSALYLCASNLEGWGRTDTQYFGPGTRLTVL.